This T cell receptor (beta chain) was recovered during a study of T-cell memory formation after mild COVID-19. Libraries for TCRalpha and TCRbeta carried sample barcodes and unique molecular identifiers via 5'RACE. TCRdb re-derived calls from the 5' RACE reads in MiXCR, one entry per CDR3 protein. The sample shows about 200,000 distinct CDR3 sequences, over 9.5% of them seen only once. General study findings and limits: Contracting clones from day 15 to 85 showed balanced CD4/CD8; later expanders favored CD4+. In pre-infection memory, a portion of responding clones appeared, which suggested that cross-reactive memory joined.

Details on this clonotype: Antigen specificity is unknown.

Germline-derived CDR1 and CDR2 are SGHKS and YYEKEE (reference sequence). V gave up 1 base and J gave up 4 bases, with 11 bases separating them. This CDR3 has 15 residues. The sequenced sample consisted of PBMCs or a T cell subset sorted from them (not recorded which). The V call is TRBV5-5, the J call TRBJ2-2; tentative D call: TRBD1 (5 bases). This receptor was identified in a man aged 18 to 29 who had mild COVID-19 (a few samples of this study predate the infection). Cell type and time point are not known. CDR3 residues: CASSLSEGVTGELFF. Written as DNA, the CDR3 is TGTGCCAGCAGCTTGAGTGAAGGGGTCACCGGGGAGCTGTTTTTT.